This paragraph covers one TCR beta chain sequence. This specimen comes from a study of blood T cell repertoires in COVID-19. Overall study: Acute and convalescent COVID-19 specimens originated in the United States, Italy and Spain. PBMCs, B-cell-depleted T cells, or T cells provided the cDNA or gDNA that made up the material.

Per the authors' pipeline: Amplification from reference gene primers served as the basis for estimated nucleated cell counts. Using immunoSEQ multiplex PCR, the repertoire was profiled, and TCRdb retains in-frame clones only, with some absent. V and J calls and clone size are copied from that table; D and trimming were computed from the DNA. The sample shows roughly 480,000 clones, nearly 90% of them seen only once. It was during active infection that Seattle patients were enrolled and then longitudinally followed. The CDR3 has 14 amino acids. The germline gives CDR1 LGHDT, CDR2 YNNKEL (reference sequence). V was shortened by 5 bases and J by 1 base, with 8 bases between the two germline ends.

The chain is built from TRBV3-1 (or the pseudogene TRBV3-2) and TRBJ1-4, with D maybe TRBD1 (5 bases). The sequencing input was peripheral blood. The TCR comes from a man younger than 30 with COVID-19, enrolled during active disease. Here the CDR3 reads CASSWGGTNEKLFF. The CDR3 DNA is TGTGCCAGCAGCTGGGGGGGAACTAATGAAAAACTGTTTTTT.